The T cell receptor beta chain under discussion was sequenced for a study of cytomegalovirus exposure and HLA in healthy donors. On this clone: Its specificity is not known.

Profiling relied on immunoSEQ multiplex PCR, and the TCRdb table lists in-frame clones only, not all of them. In the table there are 200,000 to 250,000 clones, over 80% of which are singletons. V gave up 9 bases and J gave up 7 bases, with 15 bases separating them. The CDR3 spans 13 residues. Germline-derived CDR1 and CDR2 are SEHNR and FQNEAQ (reference sequence). Study observations and caveats: The authors listed 150 or so TCR beta chains as cytomegalovirus-associated. Usually a TCR sequence was rare, but some public TCRs were found in many donors.

Source material: PBMCs. The TCR was taken from a woman aged 25 to 39 in good health and CMV-seropositive. This rearrangement joins TRBV7-9 to TRBJ2-2; weak D call: TRBD2 (5 bases). The CDR3 here is CASVSSGIGELFF. Written as DNA, the CDR3 is TGTGCCAGTGTTTCGAGCGGTATCGGGGAGCTGTTTTTT.